The entry below gives a single TCR beta chain sequence along with its context. Source study methods: Nucleated cell number was recorded as an estimate derived from reference gene primer amplification. The method was immunoSEQ multiplex PCR; TCRdb's version includes in-frame clones alone and lacks a portion of them. V and J calls and clone size come straight from that table; D and trimming were deduced from the DNA. The data contain about 180,000 clones, roughly 88% of them singletons. The data derive from a study of blood T cell repertoires in COVID-19. Whole-study context: The United States, Italy and Spain provided the acute and convalescent COVID-19 samples. Nucleic acid was either cDNA or gDNA, and it came from T cells, B-cell-depleted T cells, or PBMCs.

The clonotype was recovered from a man in his fifties or sixties with acute or convalescent COVID-19. The material sequenced was peripheral blood.

This chain's CDR3 is CASSQDPGVNTEAFF. DNA for the CDR3: TGCGCCAGCAGCCAAGATCCAGGGGTGAACACTGAAGCTTTCTTT. This rearrangement joins TRBV4-3 to TRBJ1-1, with TRBD1 as a possible D gene (6 bases). Deletions cut 0 bases from V and 0 bases from J, with 8 bases between. This CDR3 is 15 amino acids long. Germline V gene lookup returns CDR1 LGHNA and CDR2 YSLEER.